This TCR beta chain was sequenced in a study of blood T cell repertoires in COVID-19. In the study overall: The analysed material was cDNA or gDNA that came from T cells, B-cell-depleted T cells, or PBMCs.

Clones were sequenced by immunoSEQ multiplex PCR, and TCRdb holds only the in-frame ones, with some missing. The sample has 150,000 to 200,000 clones; around nine tenths are singletons. The V gene's germline CDR1 is MNHEY and CDR2 SVGAGI. The CDR3 is 14 residues long. The V and J ends lost 7 bases and 5 bases respectively, with 15 bases between them. The TCR comes from a woman aged 65 to 85 with COVID-19, enrolled during active disease. The chain couples TRBV6-5 to TRBJ1-5; D is perhaps TRBD1 (6 bases). The specimen sequenced was peripheral blood. CDR3 nucleotides: TGTGCCAGCACCGAAGGGGGAAGGTATCAGCCCCAGCATTTT. Its translation: CASTEGGRYQPQHF.